This TCR beta chain was documented in a study of shared clonotypes between healthy human individuals. Clones were read by immunoSEQ multiplex PCR, and TCRdb kept only the in-frame ones, dropping some. The top ten clones hold around half of a sample with over 75,000 clones, 60% to 70% of them seen once. Germline CDR1 is MNHEY and CDR2 is SVGAGI. This CDR3 has 14 amino acids. The V and J ends lost 7 bases and 3 bases respectively, with 16 bases between them. The TCR was taken from a young man in good health. The chain uses TRBV6-5 and TRBJ2-7, with D maybe TRBD2 (6 bases). The sequenced sample was memory CD8+ T cells sorted from blood. Stated subset: CD45RO+ cells pooled with CCR7-negative TemRA cells. As DNA, the CDR3 is TGTGCCAGCACCCGTAGCGGAACCTACTACGAGCAGTACTTC. The encoded protein is CASTRSGTYYEQYF.